A selection of T cell receptor beta chains follows, all from one sample in a study of shared clonotypes between healthy human individuals. Assay: immunoSEQ multiplex PCR; the TCRdb copy retains only in-frame clones and omits some. The data contain around 1.9 million clones, roughly 91% of them singletons. Source material: naive CD8+ T cells from PBMCs. These TCRs come from a man between 18 and 35 years old in good health. Some clones in this sample may be carry-over from other donors' samples. Both conserved end residues are part of each CDR3. A D gene is named only where the DNA matches it firmly. Not all rows give a size; the values are once, few, many and, for expanded clones, a class.

TRBD1 | TRBJ2-1 | TRBV11-2 | . | TGTGCCAGCAGCTTAGTGGGGACAGACAACAATGAGCAGTTCTTC | CASSLVGTDNNEQFF
TRBD2 | TRBJ2-3 | TRBV27 | . | TGTGCCAGCAGTTTATCGATGCGGGCGGGAGGGGCATCAGATACGCAGTATTTT | CASSLSMRAGGASDTQYF
TRBD2 | TRBJ2-7 | TRBV19 | . | TGTGCCAGTAGTATAACCCGACTAGCGCAAGAGCAGTACTTC | CASSITRLAQEQYF
. | TRBJ2-2 | TRBV5-8 | . | TGTGCCAGCAGTTCAATGAGCGGCGGGGAGCTGTTTTTT | CASSSMSGGELFF
. | TRBJ2-7 | TRBV6-1 | once | TGTGCCAGCAGTCTAAGGACAGACCTCTACGAGCAGTACTTC | CASSLRTDLYEQYF
. | TRBJ1-3 | TRBV9 | . | TGTGCCAGCAGCGTAGCAGGTGCTGGAAACACCATATATTTT | CASSVAGAGNTIYF
TRBD2 | TRBJ2-2 | TRBV13 | . | TGTGCCAGCCCTTCCACTCCGGGAGGGACCACCGGGGAGCTGTTTTTT | CASPSTPGGTTGELFF
TRBD1 | TRBJ2-1 | TRBV27 | . | TGTGCCAGCAGTTCTGGGACAGGGGGCAAGAATGAGCAGTTCTTC | CASSSGTGGKNEQFF
. | TRBJ1-5 | TRBV28 | . | TGTGCCAGCAGTTTGCCGTCAGGCTATCAGCCCCAGCATTTT | CASSLPSGYQPQHF
TRBD1 | TRBJ1-2 | TRBV6-6 | once | TGTGCCAGCAGCGCGACAGGGAACTATGGCTACACCTTC | CASSATGNYGYTF
TRBD1 | TRBJ1-2 | TRBV5-1 | . | TGCGCCAGCAGCGGACAGGGCCTTGAGGGCTACACCTTC | CASSGQGLEGYTF
. | TRBJ2-7 | TRBV27 | once | TGTGCCAGCAGTTTATCGTACGGCTCCTACGAGCAGTACTTC | CASSLSYGSYEQYF
. | TRBJ1-3 | TRBV6-1 | . | TGTGCCGACCCTGGGAGTCACTCCATATATTTT | CADPGSHSIYF
. | TRBJ2-7 | TRBV4-2 | . | TGTGCCAGCAGCCAAGTCTATAGGGATATGGGCGAGCAGTACTTC | CASSQVYRDMGEQYF
. | TRBJ2-1 | TRBV9 | once | TGTGCCAGCAGCGAGCACGGGACCTCTGGGGGCAATGAGCAGTTCTTC | CASSEHGTSGGNEQFF
. | TRBJ1-2 | TRBV5-6 | . | TGTGCCAGCAGCTTATCCGGGCCCATTTTTAACTATGGCTACACCTTC | CASSLSGPIFNYGYTF
TRBD1 | TRBJ2-5 | TRBV6-5 | . | TGTGCCAGCAGTTACTCGGACAGGGTAGGGGAGACCCAGTACTTC | CASSYSDRVGETQYF
. | TRBJ1-4 | TRBV7-9 | . | TGTGCCAGCAGCTCAAACCAACAGGCAACTAATGAAAAACTGTTTTTT | CASSSNQQATNEKLFF
TRBD1 | TRBJ2-1 | TRBV7-9 | . | TGTGCCAGCAGCTCGACGGACGGGACAGAAGGGTATGAGCAGTTCTTC | CASSSTDGTEGYEQFF